This entry is about one TCR beta chain. This record comes from a study of blood T cell repertoires in COVID-19. About the study: T cells, B-cell-depleted T cells, or PBMCs supplied cDNA or gDNA.

Authors' methods: Nucleated cell number was recorded as an estimate derived from reference gene primer amplification. The assay was immunoSEQ multiplex PCR, and TCRdb's table has in-frame clones only and misses some. For V, J and clone size, that table is used; D and trimming come from the DNA. The repertoire holds roughly 700,000 clones, around 89% seen once, with over 0.2% in the top ten. CDR1 is SGHTA and CDR2 is FQGNSA in the germline V gene. J gave up 4 bases and V 5 bases, and 9 bases lay outside the gene matches. This CDR3 has 15 residues. The chain couples TRBV7-2 to TRBJ1-1, with TRBD1 matching over 8 bases. This clonotype was sampled from a young woman with acute or convalescent COVID-19. Specimen: peripheral blood. CDR3 protein: CASSPGQGGTTEAFF. The CDR3 coding sequence is TGTGCCAGCAGCCCTGGACAGGGCGGGACCACTGAAGCTTTCTTT.